The clone carrying this TCR beta chain was picked up many times. These data are taken from a study of patients and donors after allogeneic stem cell transplantation. TCRdb passed the RT-PCR reads through MiXCR, listing each CDR3 protein once. Altogether about 230,000 distinct CDR3 sequences are present, about 14% being singletons, with the ten largest covering approximately 10%. After removal of 1 base from V and 3 bases from J, the junction contained 2 bases not matched to a gene. This CDR3 spans 15 amino acids. Germline-derived CDR1 and CDR2 are SGHDT and YYEEEE. The receptor was isolated from a human donor who was either an allogeneic HSCT recipient or a stem cell or donor lymphocyte infusion donor (not recorded which). It is not recorded whose cells these are; they may come from a transplant donor. The chain employs TRBV5-6 and TRBJ2-2, with TRBD1 matching over 8 bases. The sample comprised blood, either unsorted or a sorted T cell fraction (not recorded which). The CDR3 here is CASSLNRGDTGELFF. The CDR3 bases are TGTGCCAGCAGCTTGAACAGGGGGGACACCGGGGAGCTGTTTTTT.